This TCR beta chain came from a study of cytomegalovirus exposure and HLA in healthy donors (dated by TCRdb to about 2017). About the full investigation: An earlier analysis of about 530 of the donors reported under 300 Gb of sequence data and around 100 million unique TCR beta sequences obtained from around 170 million T cells. The study was designed to test whether signatures of past pathogen exposure could be identified by cataloging public T cell receptors. Every discovery cohort repertoire had been produced on one sequencing platform. An early release covering around 630 HLA-typed donors comprised roughly 300 gigabases of sequencing data and about 90 million unique TCR sequences. HLA typing included class I and class II loci at four-digit resolution. A later genetic analysis took genome-wide SNP genotypes for about 60% of the roughly 670 donors and used that subset as a discovery cohort. A later analysis re-examined previously published TCR beta repertoires from about 700 donors and added high-resolution HLA genotyping to investigate patterns of TCR occurrence. The T cell repertoires of 666 subjects were profiled by immunosequencing and related to cytomegalovirus serostatus. Among the roughly 430 genotyped donors, approximately 82% belonged to the genetic ancestry cluster associated with self-reported Caucasian donors. Donor age, sex, ethnicity and CMV serostatus were compiled alongside the repertoire data. To decide whether each TCR beta V gene segment behaved as functional or pseudogenic, an earlier analysis of 587 of the donors relied on high-throughput TCR beta sequencing. A few DR-DQ haplotypes were treated as single units for association and clustering because of strong linkage in the cohort. To predict cytomegalovirus infection status, the study brought together high-throughput TCR immunosequencing, statistical association of individual TCRs with disease status, and machine learning. The number of donors typed differed by locus, with about 629-640 for A, B, C, DRB1 and DQB1, 522 for DQA1, over 600 for DPA1, and 472 for DPB1. Along with the approximately 650-subject first cohort, a separate validation cohort of over 90 different subjects was used. The later analysis used no new phenotypic data to find candidate immune exposures, relying instead on TCR beta sequences and their occurrence across donors. On average, approximately 250,000 unique TCR beta nucleotide sequences were sequenced per donor among roughly 430 genotyped donors of the cohort, with roughly 20% of those sequences being non-productive. What the research found in general, with its limitations: At a false discovery rate of 0.05, a later analysis linked under 20,000 TCR beta sequences to specific HLA alleles. It was suggested by the authors that the approach could potentially be generalized to other disease states and immunological phenotypes. V-gene and J-gene trimming of TCR beta chains was associated with a missense DCLRE1C variant in a later genetic analysis, and the association was replicated in an independent cohort. In a later analysis, the rate of TCR association differed among HLA loci, with DRB1 alleles having the most associated TCRs and HLA-C alleles having the fewest. A later genetic analysis reported fewer N-insertions in productive TCRs among donors in an Asian-associated ancestry cluster than the roughly 700-donor mean. A further reported finding was that TCR beta sequences accurately predicted the HLA-A and HLA-B alleles for most subjects in the first cohort. Because HLA typing was unavailable for some donors at each locus, only the typed subset was used in association tests. Because the 87-base-pair reads could not distinguish some IMGT-functional V segments, including TRBV6-2 and TRBV6-3, those segments were excluded. A cluster of highly shared sequence variants was judged likely to be a technical artifact of the sequencing pipeline. In an earlier analysis of 450 to 750 of the donors, most TCR beta V segments appeared in productive rearrangements about 87% or about 30% of the time, broadly matching IMGT annotations. The classifier was reported to diagnose cytomegalovirus status with high specificity and sensitivity in both the original and validation cohorts. Most TCR sequences were observed very rarely across donors, whereas some public TCRs were present in many individuals. Because counts were too low, roughly 18 rarely observed V segments, including chromosome 9 orphons, were left out of the earlier analysis of a few hundred of the donors. A later analysis found that most CMV-associated TCR beta chains appeared HLA-restricted, with HLA associations seemingly driven largely by CMV exposure. Roughly uniform sequencing depth across donors was assumed in presence/absence analyses, although this assumption may not hold. In the study, roughly 160 TCR beta chains were listed as associated with cytomegalovirus. This cohort had only TCR beta chains sequenced, and the lack of alpha or paired-chain data limited which features could be detected. A few of the identified cytomegalovirus-associated TCR beta chains were confirmed in vitro to be specific for cytomegalovirus antigens. Linkage disequilibrium might explain the correlated functional status among segregating V segments, but an unknown experimental factor could not be excluded. Compared with equally common non-associated chains, HLA-associated TCR beta chains in a later analysis were more clonally expanded and had lower generation probabilities. Several of the top co-occurrence clusters appeared to be linked to parvovirus B19, influenza, CMV and Epstein-Barr virus, according to a later analysis. For the cohort, immune exposure information was limited to CMV serostatus. Assigning TCR associations to individual alleles was difficult when HLA alleles, especially DR and DQ, strongly co-occurred.

The cohort was made up of approximately 670 healthy bone marrow donors. Cohort members were all nominally healthy when sampled, although unrecorded immune exposures were likely present. The donor tested CMV seropositive, placing the donor among the 250 to 350 seropositive members of the cohort. Every donor gave a peripheral blood sample, and the peripheral blood mononuclear cells from that sample were used for TCR beta sequencing. Genomic DNA was extracted from the blood cell samples with the Qiagen DNeasy Blood Extraction Kit. Reading from cysteine to phenylalanine, the CDR3 counts 14 amino acids. Only the CDR3 DNA stays, 42 bases, in frame from base 1. Germline trimming: 3 bases from V, 9 bases from J; junction bases outside gene matches: 6. From a lookup of the germline V gene, CDR1 and CDR2 are KGHSH and LQKENI. A note on this clone: The target of this receptor is not known. The input lacks base qualities; no much larger clone sits a single base away.

Receptor libraries were prepared by the immunoSEQ multiplex PCR assay. A mixture of 60 forward primers for TCR Vbeta segments and 13 reverse primers for TCR Jbeta segments was used in the multiplex PCR. A multiplex PCR assay on genomic DNA amplified the CDR3 region of rearranged TCR beta genes. Amplified TCR beta libraries were sequenced as 87-base-pair reads on the Illumina HiSeq System. The paper's data handling went like this. A later analysis tallied approximately 87 million unique TCR beta chains across the 666 repertoires, and approximately 12 million of those chains were shared by two or more donors. Raw reads were error-corrected and collapsed into unique sequences with a nearest-neighbor algorithm that merged closely related sequences to remove PCR and sequencing errors. CDR3 sequences were aligned to IMGT reference sequences to assign V, D and J gene segments. Each retained sequence needed at least a six-nucleotide match to both a V gene segment and a J gene segment. Rearrangements were classified as productive when the CDR3 lacked stop codons and remained in frame with V and J, and all other rearrangements were classified as non-productive. Following IMGT convention, CDR3 was defined as the stretch from the second conserved V-encoded cysteine up to the conserved J-encoded phenylalanine. The earlier analysis of fewer than 750 of the donors excluded sequences that lacked an unambiguous match to a single V gene segment. An earlier analysis of several hundred of the donors called V segments functional above 56.7% productive rearrangements and segregating when the between-donor standard deviation exceeded 5%. To diagnose cytomegalovirus status from the catalog of TCR beta chain sequences, a statistical classification framework was built. In a later analysis, TCR nucleotide sequences were compared against IMGT/GENE-DB human TR gene sequences so that V and J genes could be assigned. Using the TCRdist pipeline, a later analysis assigned CDR3 sequences along with most-parsimonious VDJ recombination scenarios. In a later analysis, each TCR beta chain was defined by its CDR3 amino acid sequence together with its V-gene family, and reads lacking a unique V-gene family were excluded. To address suspected cross-contamination and a sequencing artifact, a later analysis removed 592 highly shared, low-generation-probability nucleotide sequences. For each public chain, a later analysis derived a clonal expansion index from normalized ranks of inferred template counts within each repertoire. In a later analysis, generation probabilities were computed using a VDJ recombination model fitted to out-of-frame rearrangements, and the results were checked against IGoR. In a later analysis, hypergeometric tests were used to score TCR-TCR, TCR-HLA and TCR-CMV co-occurrence, with a repertoire-size bias correction applied to TCR pairs. False discovery rates were estimated in a later analysis by permuting HLA or CMV assignments 20 times. In a later analysis, co-occurring TCRs were grouped using DBSCAN, and TCRdist sequence similarity was added for clustering within HLA-allele-positive subsets. For co-occurrence clustering, repertoires with fewer than 30,000 or more than 120,000 public chains were excluded, along with roughly 5 repertoires with anomalous nucleotide sharing. Here the immuneACCESS table is served through TCRdb, limited to in-frame sequences with V and J called. Missing clones are a known gap in these copies; in checked studies unresolved V genes cover under half, and the rest lacks a known reason. Clone size and V and J calls were adopted from that table, with D and trimming inferred from the DNA. The sample data list about 110,000 clones, and under 80% of these were observed just once. The top ten hold 6.1% of the sample.

This TCR derives from a woman between 45 and 65 years old in good health and CMV-seropositive. The chain links TRBV18 with TRBJ1-4, and 8 junction bases match TRBD1. The sequencing sample was made of PBMCs. The CDR3 corresponds to CASSPTQGDKKLFF. The sequenced DNA: TGTGCCAGCTCACCGACACAGGGGGACAAAAAACTGTTTTTT.